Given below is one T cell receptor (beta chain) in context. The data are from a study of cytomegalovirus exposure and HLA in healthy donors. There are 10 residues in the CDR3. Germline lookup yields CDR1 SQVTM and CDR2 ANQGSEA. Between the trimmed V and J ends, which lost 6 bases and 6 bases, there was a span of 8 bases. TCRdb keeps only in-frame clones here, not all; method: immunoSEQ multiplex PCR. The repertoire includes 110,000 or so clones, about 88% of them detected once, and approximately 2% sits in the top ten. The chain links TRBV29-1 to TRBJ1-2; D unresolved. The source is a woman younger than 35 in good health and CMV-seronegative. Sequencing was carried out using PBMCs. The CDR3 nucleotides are TGCAGCGTGACTAGGGATGGCTACACCTTC. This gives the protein CSVTRDGYTF.